This entry features one TCR beta chain sequence. The CDR3 has 15 residues. The V segment lost 3 bases and the J segment 5 bases; nucleotides outside the gene matches: 6. CDR1 and CDR2 (germline): SGHTA, FQGNSA. These data are taken from a study of beta chain features in type 1 diabetes. The entirety of the isolated RNA underwent reverse transcription, so expressed TCRB transcripts were sequenced. Clones were read by immunoSEQ multiplex PCR, and TCRdb kept only the in-frame ones, dropping some. The sample has about 470,000 clones, roughly 31% seen once. The sequenced sample was naive CD4+ T cells from blood. The sequence was obtained from a man aged 18 to 29 in good health. This chain links TRBV7-2 with TRBJ2-7, with 11 bases aligning to TRBD2. The CDR3 DNA reads TGTGCCAGCAGCTTTACTAGCGGGAGTTTCAACGAGCAGTACTTC. This translates into CASSFTSGSFNEQYF.